Each of the 8 T cell receptor beta chains below was sequenced from the same sample in a study of CD8 T cells in Susac syndrome. cDNA came from about 0.46 to 1 ug RNA primed by random hexamers. TCRdb called the immunoSEQ multiplex PCR reads again in MiXCR, with one record for every CDR3 protein. The sample carries roughly 200,000 distinct CDR3 sequences, around 95% recorded once. Sequences were obtained from CD4+ T cells from PBMCs. These receptors all stem from a human donor in good health.

This chain connects TRBV20-1 to TRBJ2-5, with 12 bases lining up with TRBD2. This CDR3 region has 18 residues. Germline CDR1 reads DFQATT; CDR2 reads SNEGSKA (reference sequence). Losses at the gene ends were 4 bases for V and 0 bases for J; bases not matched to a gene: 12. The CDR3 spells CSATRGLAGPLYQETQYF. The CDR3 region has the DNA TGCAGTGCTACAAGAGGACTAGCGGGACCTCTGTACCAAGAGACCCAGTACTTC.

J is TRBJ2-7 and V is TRBV6-5, with TRBD1 identical over 10 bases. Germline V lookup: CDR1 MNHEY, CDR2 SVGAGI. Unmatched junction bases numbered 7, after V lost 6 bases and J lost 5 bases. The CDR3 length is 14 residues. CDR3 residues: CASSRGQGSDEQYF. CDR3 in DNA: TGTGCCAGCAGCAGGGGACAGGGGTCCGACGAGCAGTACTTC.

The rearrangement uses TRBV9 and TRBJ2-4, with D possibly matching TRBD1 (6 bases). The V gene lost 0 bases and the J gene lost 6 bases, with 16 bases spanning the gap. Germline assignment: CDR1 SGDLS and CDR2 YYNGEE. The CDR3 totals 16 residues. CDR3 sequence (DNA): TGTGCCAGCAGCGTAGCTTTGGGGGTACAGGGAAACATTCAGTACTTC. Its protein is CASSVALGVQGNIQYF.

This clonotype was seen once. V gene TRBV7-8 combines with J gene TRBJ1-1, with D perhaps matching TRBD1 (5 bases). Trimming pared 5 bases from V and 4 bases from J, leaving 17 bases between. This CDR3 comprises 15 residues. Germline V gene sequence: CDR1 SGHVS, CDR2 FQNEAQ. CDR3 sequence (DNA): TGTGCCAGCAGCCGTAGGCAGGGAAGGGGCACTGAAGCTTTCTTT. Translation gives CASSRRQGRGTEAFF.

The rearrangement joins TRBV5-1 to TRBJ1-1; TRBD1 might be the D (6 bases). V was trimmed by 4 bases and J by 1 base, leaving 11 bases between them. CDR1 SGHRS and CDR2 YFSETQ come from the germline V gene. This CDR3 region has 14 residues. CDR3 sequence reads: CASSLQGRNTEAFF. The CDR3 DNA reads TGCGCCAGCAGCCTCCAGGGGAGGAACACTGAAGCTTTCTTT.

The chain employs TRBV29-1 and TRBJ2-3; 8 bases match TRBD2. The CDR3 consists of 15 residues. Germline V lookup: CDR1 SQVTM, CDR2 ANQGSEA. V dropped 7 bases and J dropped 8; count of bases not matched to a gene: 17. The CDR3 here is CSANGGAGEAGTQYF. The CDR3 DNA reads as TGCAGCGCCAATGGGGGAGCGGGAGAGGCGGGTACGCAGTATTTT.

This chain uses TRBV7-9 with TRBJ2-7, with D perhaps being TRBD1 or TRBD2 (5 bases each). The CDR3 is 14 amino acids. With 0 bases removed from V and 3 bases from J, the gap between germline ends came to 9 bases. CDR1 is SEHNR and CDR2 is FQNEAQ in the germline V gene (reference sequence). In DNA, the CDR3 is TGTGCCAGCAGCTTAGCGGGGACCGTCTACGAGCAGTACGTC. Translated, it gives CASSLAGTVYEQYV.

This chain joins TRBV6-1 and TRBJ2-3; 8 positions match TRBD1. J gave up 10 bases and V 5 bases, and 17 bases lay outside the gene matches. This CDR3 contains 16 residues. Germline CDR1 is MNHNS and CDR2 is SASEGT. CDR3 loop: CASSPGQGNLRIAQYF. As DNA, the CDR3 is TGTGCCAGCAGTCCCGGACAGGGAAACTTGCGCATCGCGCAGTATTTT.